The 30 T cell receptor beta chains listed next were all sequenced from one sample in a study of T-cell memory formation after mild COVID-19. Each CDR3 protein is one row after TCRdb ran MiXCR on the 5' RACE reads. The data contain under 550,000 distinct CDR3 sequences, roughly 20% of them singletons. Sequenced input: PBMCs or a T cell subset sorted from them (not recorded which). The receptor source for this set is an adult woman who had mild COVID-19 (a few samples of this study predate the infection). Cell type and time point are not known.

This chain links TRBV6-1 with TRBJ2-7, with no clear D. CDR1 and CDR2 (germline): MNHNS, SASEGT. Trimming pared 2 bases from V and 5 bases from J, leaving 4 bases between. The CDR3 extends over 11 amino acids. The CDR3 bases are TGTGCCAGCAGTGAAATGGACGAGCAGTACTTC. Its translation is CASSEMDEQYF.

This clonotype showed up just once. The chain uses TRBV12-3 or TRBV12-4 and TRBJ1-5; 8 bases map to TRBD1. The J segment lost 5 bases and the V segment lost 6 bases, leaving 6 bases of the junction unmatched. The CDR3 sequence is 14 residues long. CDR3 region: CASRSQGAYQPQHF. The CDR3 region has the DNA TGTGCCAGCAGATCCCAGGGGGCCTATCAGCCCCAGCATTTT.

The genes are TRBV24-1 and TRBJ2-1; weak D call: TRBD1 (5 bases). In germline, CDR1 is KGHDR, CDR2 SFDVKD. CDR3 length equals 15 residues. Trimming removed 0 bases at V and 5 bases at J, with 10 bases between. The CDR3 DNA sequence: TGTGCCACCAGTGATTTGGTCGGCAGGGACAATGAGCAGTTCTTC. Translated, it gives CATSDLVGRDNEQFF.

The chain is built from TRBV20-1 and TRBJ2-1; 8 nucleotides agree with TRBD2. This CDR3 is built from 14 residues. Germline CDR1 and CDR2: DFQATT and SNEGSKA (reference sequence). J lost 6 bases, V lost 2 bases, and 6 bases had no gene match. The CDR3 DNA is TGCAGTGCTAGATCGGGACTAGGGTTCAATGAGCAGTTCTTC. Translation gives CSARSGLGFNEQFF.

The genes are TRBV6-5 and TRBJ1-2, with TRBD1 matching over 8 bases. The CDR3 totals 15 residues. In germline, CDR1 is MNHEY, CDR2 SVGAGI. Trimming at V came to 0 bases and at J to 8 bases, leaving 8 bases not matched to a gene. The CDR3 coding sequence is TGTGCCAGCAGTTACTCTCGGCAGGGGGCTAAAGGCTACACCTTC. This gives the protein CASSYSRQGAKGYTF.

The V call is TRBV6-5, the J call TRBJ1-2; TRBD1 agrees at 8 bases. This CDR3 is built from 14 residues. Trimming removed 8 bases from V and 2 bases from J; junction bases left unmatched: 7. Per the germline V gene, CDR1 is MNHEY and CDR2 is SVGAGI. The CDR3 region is CASGLDRENYGYTF. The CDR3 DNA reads TGTGCCAGCGGACTGGACAGGGAAAACTATGGCTACACCTTC.

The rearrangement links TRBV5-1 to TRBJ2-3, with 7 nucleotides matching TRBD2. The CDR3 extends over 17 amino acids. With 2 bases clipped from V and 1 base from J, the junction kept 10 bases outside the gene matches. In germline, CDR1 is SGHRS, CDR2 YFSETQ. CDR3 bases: TGCGCCAGCAGCTTTAGGGGAGGGCCCACGGGCACAGATACGCAGTATTTT. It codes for CASSFRGGPTGTDTQYF.

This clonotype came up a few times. The CDR3 DNA reads as TGCAGTGCTACCCCCGGGACTAGCGGGGCAGATACGCAGTATTTT. Its protein product is CSATPGTSGADTQYF. The chain uses TRBV20-1 and TRBJ2-3, with 13 bases identical to TRBD2. Germline-derived CDR1 and CDR2 are DFQATT and SNEGSKA (reference sequence). Losses at the gene ends were 4 bases for V and 4 bases for J; bases not matched to a gene: 5. This CDR3 region has 15 residues.

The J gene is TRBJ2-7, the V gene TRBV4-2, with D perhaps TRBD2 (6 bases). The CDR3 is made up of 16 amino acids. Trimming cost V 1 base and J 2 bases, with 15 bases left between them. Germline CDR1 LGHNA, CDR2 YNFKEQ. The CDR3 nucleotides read TGTGCCAGCAGCCAAGTGGCACTAGCCAGGGCCTACGAGCAGTACTTC. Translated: CASSQVALARAYEQYF.

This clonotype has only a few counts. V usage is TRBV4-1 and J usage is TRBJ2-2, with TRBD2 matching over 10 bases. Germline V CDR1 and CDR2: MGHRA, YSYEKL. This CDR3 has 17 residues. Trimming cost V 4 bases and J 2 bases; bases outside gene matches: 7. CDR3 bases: TGCGCCAGCAGCCGGGATAGCGGGGGGCCCAACACCGGGGAGCTGTTTTTT. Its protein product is CASSRDSGGPNTGELFF.

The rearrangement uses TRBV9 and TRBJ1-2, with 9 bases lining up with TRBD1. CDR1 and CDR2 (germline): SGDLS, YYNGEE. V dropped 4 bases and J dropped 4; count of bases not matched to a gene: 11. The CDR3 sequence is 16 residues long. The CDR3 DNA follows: TGTGCCAGCAGCCCCCAGCCCACGGACAGGGGCTATGGCTACACCTTC. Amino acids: CASSPQPTDRGYGYTF. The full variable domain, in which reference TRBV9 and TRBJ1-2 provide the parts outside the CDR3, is DSGVTQTPKHLITATGQRVTLRCSPRSGDLSVYWYQQSLDQGLQFLIQYYNGEERAKGNILERFSAQQFPDLHSELNLSSLELGDSALYFCASSPQPTDRGYGYTFGSGTRLTVV.

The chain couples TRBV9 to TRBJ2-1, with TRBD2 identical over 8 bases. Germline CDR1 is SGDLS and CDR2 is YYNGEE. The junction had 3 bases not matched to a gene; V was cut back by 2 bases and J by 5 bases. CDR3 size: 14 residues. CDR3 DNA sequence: TGTGCCAGCAGCGTGGGTAGCGGGAACAATGAGCAGTTCTTC. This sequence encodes CASSVGSGNNEQFF.

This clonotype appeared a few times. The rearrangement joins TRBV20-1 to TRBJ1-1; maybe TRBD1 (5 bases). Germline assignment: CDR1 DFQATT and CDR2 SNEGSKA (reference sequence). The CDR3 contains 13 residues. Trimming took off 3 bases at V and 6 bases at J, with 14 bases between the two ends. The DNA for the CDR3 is TGCAGTGCTAGTACTCCCGGGGGGTCTGAAGCTTTCTTT. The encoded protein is CSASTPGGSEAFF.

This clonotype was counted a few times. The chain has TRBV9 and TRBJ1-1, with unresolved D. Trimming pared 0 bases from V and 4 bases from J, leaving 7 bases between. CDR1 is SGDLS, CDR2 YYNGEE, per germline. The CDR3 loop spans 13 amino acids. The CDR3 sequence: CASSVGRATEAFF. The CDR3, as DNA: TGTGCCAGCAGCGTAGGGCGGGCCACTGAAGCTTTCTTT.

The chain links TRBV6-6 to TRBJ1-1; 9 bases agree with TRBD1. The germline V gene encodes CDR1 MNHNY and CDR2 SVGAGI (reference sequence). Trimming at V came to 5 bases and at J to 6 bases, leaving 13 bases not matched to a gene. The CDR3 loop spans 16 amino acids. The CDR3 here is CASSIGAYRGRAEAFF. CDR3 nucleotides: TGTGCCAGCAGTATTGGGGCTTACAGGGGGCGGGCTGAAGCTTTCTTT.

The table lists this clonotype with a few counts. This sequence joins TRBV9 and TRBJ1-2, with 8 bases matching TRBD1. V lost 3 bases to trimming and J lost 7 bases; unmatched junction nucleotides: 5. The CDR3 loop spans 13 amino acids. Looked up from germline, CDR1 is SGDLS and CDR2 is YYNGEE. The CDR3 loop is CASSASDRVGYTF. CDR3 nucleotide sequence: TGTGCCAGCAGCGCCTCGGACAGGGTTGGCTACACCTTC.

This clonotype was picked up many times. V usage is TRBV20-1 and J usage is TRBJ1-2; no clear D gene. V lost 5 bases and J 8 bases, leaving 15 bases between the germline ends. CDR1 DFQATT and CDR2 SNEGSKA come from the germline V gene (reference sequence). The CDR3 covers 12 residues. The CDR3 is CSAGLGRGGYTF. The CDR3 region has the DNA TGCAGTGCTGGGCTGGGCCGAGGAGGCTACACCTTC.

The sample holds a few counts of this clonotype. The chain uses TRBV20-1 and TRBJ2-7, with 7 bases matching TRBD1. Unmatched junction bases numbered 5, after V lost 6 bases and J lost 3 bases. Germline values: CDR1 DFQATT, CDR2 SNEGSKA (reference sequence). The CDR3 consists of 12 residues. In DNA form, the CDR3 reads TGCAGTGCCCCGACAGGGAGCTACGAGCAGTACTTC. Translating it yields CSAPTGSYEQYF.

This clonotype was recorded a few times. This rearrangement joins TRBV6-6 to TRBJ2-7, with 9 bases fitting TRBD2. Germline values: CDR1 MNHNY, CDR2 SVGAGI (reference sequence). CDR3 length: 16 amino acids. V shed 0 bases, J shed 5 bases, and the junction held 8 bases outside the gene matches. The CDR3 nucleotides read TGTGCCAGCAGTTACTCTAGCGGGAGAAGTTTCCACGAGCAGTACTTC. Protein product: CASSYSSGRSFHEQYF.

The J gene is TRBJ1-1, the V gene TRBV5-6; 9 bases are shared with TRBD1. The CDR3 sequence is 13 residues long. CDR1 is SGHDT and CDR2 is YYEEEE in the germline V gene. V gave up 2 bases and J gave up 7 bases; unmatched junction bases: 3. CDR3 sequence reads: CASSLQGANEAFF. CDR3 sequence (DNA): TGTGCCAGCAGCTTACAGGGGGCGAATGAAGCTTTCTTT.

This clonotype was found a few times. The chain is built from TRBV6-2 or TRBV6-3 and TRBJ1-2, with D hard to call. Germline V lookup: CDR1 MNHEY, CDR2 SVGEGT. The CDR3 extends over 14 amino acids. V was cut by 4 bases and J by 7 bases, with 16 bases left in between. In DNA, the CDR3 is TGTGCCAGCAGTTCCTCCTTCCGAAGAGTTGGCTACACCTTC. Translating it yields CASSSSFRRVGYTF.

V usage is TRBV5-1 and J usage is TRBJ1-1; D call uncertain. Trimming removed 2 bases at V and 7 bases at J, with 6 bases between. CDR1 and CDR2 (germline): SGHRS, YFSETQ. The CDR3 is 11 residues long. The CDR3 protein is CASSLGYEAFF. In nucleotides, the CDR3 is TGCGCCAGCAGCTTAGGTTATGAAGCTTTCTTT.

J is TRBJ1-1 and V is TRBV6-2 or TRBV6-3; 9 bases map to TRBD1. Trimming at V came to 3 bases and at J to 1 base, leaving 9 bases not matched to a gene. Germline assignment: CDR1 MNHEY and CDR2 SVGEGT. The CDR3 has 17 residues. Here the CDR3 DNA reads TGTGCCAGCAGTTATACCGGGACAGGGCCCCAGAACACTGAAGCTTTCTTT. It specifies CASSYTGTGPQNTEAFF.

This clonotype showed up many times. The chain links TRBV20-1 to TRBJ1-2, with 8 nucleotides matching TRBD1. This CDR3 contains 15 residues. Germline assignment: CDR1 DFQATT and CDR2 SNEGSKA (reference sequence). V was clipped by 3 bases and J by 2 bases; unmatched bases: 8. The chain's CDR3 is CSARGYRQGNYGYTF. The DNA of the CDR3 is TGCAGTGCTAGGGGGTACAGACAGGGGAACTATGGCTACACCTTC.

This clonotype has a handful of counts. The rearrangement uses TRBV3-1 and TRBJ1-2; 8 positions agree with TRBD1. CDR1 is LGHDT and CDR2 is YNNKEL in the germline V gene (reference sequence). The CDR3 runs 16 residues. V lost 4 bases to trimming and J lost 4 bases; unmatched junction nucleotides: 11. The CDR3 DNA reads TGTGCCAGCAGCCTCCGAGGACAGGGACGAGGCTATGGCTACACCTTC. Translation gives CASSLRGQGRGYGYTF. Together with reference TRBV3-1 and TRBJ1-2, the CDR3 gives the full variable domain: DTAVSQTPKYLVTQMGNDKSIKCEQNLGHDTMYWYKQDSKKFLKIMFSYNNKELIINETVPNRFSPKSPDKAHLNLHINSLELGDSAVYFCASSLRGQGRGYGYTFGSGTRLTVV.

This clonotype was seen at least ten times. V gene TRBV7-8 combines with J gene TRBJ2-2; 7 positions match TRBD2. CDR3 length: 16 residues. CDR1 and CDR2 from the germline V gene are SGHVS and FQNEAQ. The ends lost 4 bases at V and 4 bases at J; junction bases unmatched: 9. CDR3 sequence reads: CASSSSGGSVTGELFF. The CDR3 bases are TGTGCCAGCAGCTCCTCAGGCGGGAGTGTCACCGGGGAGCTGTTTTTT.

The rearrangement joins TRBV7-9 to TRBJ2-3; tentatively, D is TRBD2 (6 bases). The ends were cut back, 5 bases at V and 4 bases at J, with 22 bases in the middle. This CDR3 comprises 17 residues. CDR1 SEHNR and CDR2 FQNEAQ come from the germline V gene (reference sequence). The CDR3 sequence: CASSRPLVGEDPDTQYF. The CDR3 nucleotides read TGTGCCAGCAGCCGCCCGCTGGTGGGGGAGGACCCAGATACGCAGTATTTT.

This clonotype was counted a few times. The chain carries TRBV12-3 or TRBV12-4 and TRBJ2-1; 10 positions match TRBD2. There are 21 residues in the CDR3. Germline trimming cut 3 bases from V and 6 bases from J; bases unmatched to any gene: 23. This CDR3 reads CASSFGSGGWIGTIRRNEQFF. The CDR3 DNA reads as TGTGCCAGCAGTTTTGGTAGCGGGGGGTGGATCGGGACAATACGACGCAATGAGCAGTTCTTC.

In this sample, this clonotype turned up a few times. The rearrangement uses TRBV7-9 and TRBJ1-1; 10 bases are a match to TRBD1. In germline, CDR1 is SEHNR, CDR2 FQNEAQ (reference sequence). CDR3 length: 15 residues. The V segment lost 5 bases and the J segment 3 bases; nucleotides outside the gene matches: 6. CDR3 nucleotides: TGTGCCAGCAGCCCATCGGGACAGGGGTACACTGAAGCTTTCTTT. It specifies CASSPSGQGYTEAFF.

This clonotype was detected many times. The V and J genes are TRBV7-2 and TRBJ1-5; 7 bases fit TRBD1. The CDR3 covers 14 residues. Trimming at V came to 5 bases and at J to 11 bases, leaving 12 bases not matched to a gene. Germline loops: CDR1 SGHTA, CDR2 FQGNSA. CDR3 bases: TGTGCCAGCAGCCAAGACAGGGTTAGGGGGACCCAGCATTTT. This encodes CASSQDRVRGTQHF.